The 32 T cell receptor beta chains reported below all come from one sample, sequenced in a study of radiation and T cells in renal cell carcinoma (TCRdb year 2020). The library was obtained by the immunoSEQ multiplex PCR assay. Drawn from immuneACCESS, this table holds only the in-frame rearrangements with V and J called that TCRdb kept. Clones are partly lost; checked studies trace under half to an unresolved V gene and leave the rest unexplained. Counted in this sample were some 150,000 clones; approximately 87% of them appeared once. The ten largest account for approximately 20% of the sample. Interpreted using the paper, the time point label stands for: baseline pretreatment blood. Read against the paper, the sample's treatment or condition label means: 15 Gy SBRT to primary tumor, nephrectomy 4 weeks later. Material: blood, obtained from a patient whose treatment included radiotherapy and nephrectomy. Every receptor here comes from a woman in her forties or fifties with renal cell carcinoma.

The gene calls are TRBV9 and TRBJ2-7; TRBD2 might be the D (7 bases). CDR3 size: 12 residues. With 7 bases removed from V and 6 bases from J, the gap between germline ends came to 14 bases. Germline V gene sequence: CDR1 SGDLS, CDR2 YYNGEE. The CDR3 region has the DNA TGTGCCAGCGGACGAGGGGGGGTCGAGCAGTACTTC. Translated: CASGRGGVEQYF.

The genes are TRBV5-6 and TRBJ2-7; 7 nucleotides match TRBD2. Germline CDR1 is SGHDT and CDR2 is YYEEEE. Germline trimming cut 3 bases from V and 3 bases from J; bases unmatched to any gene: 12. CDR3 length: 16 amino acids. For the CDR3, the DNA is TGTGCCAGCAGCTCCCCCCCGATCGGGGGGAACTACGAGCAGTACTTC. Amino acid sequence: CASSSPPIGGNYEQYF. Full variable domain (remainder filled in from reference TRBV5-6 and TRBJ2-7): DAGVTQSPTHLIKTRGQQVTLRCSPKSGHDTVSWYQQALGQGPQFIFQYYEEEERQRGNFPDRFSGHQFPNYSSELNVNALLLGDSALYLCASSSPPIGGNYEQYFGPGTRLTVT.

V gene TRBV5-1 combines with J gene TRBJ2-1; TRBD1 aligns across 9 bases. Germline V lookup: CDR1 SGHRS, CDR2 YFSETQ. The CDR3 has 15 residues. V shed 0 bases, J shed 4 bases, and the junction held 2 bases outside the gene matches. DNA of the CDR3: TGCGCCAGCAGCTTGGTTGGACAGGGGTACAATGAGCAGTTCTTC. Translating gives CASSLVGQGYNEQFF.

The chain uses TRBV19 and TRBJ1-6, with unresolved D. Germline-derived CDR1 and CDR2 are LNHDA and SQIVND (reference sequence). Between the trimmed V and J ends, which lost 5 bases and 10 bases, there was a span of 15 bases. This CDR3 has 14 amino acids. CDR3 in DNA: TGTGCCAGTAGTCCGAGGGAGGGCCGGTCACCCCTCCACTTT. Translation gives CASSPREGRSPLHF.

The V gene is TRBV5-6, the J gene TRBJ1-2; 8 bases align to TRBD1. The trim removed 2 bases at V and 7 bases at J, leaving 1 base unmatched. The CDR3 length is 12 residues. CDR1 is SGHDT and CDR2 is YYEEEE in the germline V gene. The CDR3 nucleotides read TGTGCCAGCAGCTTTGACAGGGGTGGCTACACCTTC. Protein product: CASSFDRGGYTF. Full variable domain (remainder filled in from reference TRBV5-6 and TRBJ1-2): DAGVTQSPTHLIKTRGQQVTLRCSPKSGHDTVSWYQQALGQGPQFIFQYYEEEERQRGNFPDRFSGHQFPNYSSELNVNALLLGDSALYLCASSFDRGGYTFGSGTRLTVV.

With regard to this clone: The same CDR3 can be traced to other DNA sequences in this sample. The chain recombines TRBV18 with TRBJ1-5; 8 nucleotides agree with TRBD1. CDR1 and CDR2 from the germline V gene are KGHSH and LQKENI. CDR3 length: 14 amino acids. The V gene end was trimmed by 5 bases and the J gene end by 3 bases; junction bases not matched to a gene: 3. The CDR3 sequence: CASSRTGNNQPQHF. As DNA, the CDR3 is TGTGCCAGCTCAAGGACAGGGAACAATCAGCCCCAGCATTTT.

This clone has just one count. The V gene is TRBV5-1, the J gene TRBJ2-7; TRBD2 matches at 9 bases. The CDR3 spans 13 residues. Trimming cost V 2 bases and J 3 bases; bases outside gene matches: 0. Per the germline V gene, CDR1 is SGHRS and CDR2 is YFSETQ. CDR3: CASSFSGSYEQYF. CDR3 nucleotide sequence: TGCGCCAGCAGCTTTAGCGGGAGCTACGAGCAGTACTTC.

J is TRBJ2-2 and V is TRBV7-8, with D uncertain. V gave up 1 base and J gave up 2 bases, with 11 bases separating them. Germline V lookup: CDR1 SGHVS, CDR2 FQNEAQ. CDR3 length equals 16 residues. The CDR3 spells CASSLVGRVNTGELFF. DNA of the CDR3: TGTGCCAGCAGCTTAGTGGGTCGGGTCAACACCGGGGAGCTGTTTTTT.

The genes are TRBV10-1 and TRBJ2-4, with D unresolved. This CDR3 spans 14 amino acids. Trimming removed 8 bases at V and 1 base at J, with 12 bases between. CDR1 and CDR2 (germline): WNHNN, SYGVQD (reference sequence). This CDR3 is CASAAAAAKNIQYF. The CDR3 bases are TGCGCCAGCGCCGCGGCAGCGGCCAAAAACATTCAGTACTTC.

The J gene is TRBJ1-1, the V gene TRBV5-6; D remains unclear. In germline, CDR1 is SGHDT, CDR2 YYEEEE. V lost 4 bases, J lost 1 base, and 14 bases lay in between. This CDR3 spans 15 amino acids. CDR3 protein: CASSHGPGGNTEAFF. For the CDR3, the DNA is TGTGCCAGCAGCCACGGCCCGGGAGGGAACACTGAAGCTTTCTTT.

V gene TRBV28 combines with J gene TRBJ1-1, with 8 nucleotides matching TRBD1. Germline loops: CDR1 MDHEN, CDR2 SYDVKM. The CDR3 consists of 13 residues. V lost 5 bases to trimming and J lost 11 bases; unmatched junction nucleotides: 10. Here the CDR3 reads CASSSGQGRGAFF. The CDR3 DNA is TGTGCCAGCAGTAGCGGACAGGGACGAGGGGCTTTCTTT.

The V and J genes are TRBV6-5 and TRBJ1-6; perhaps TRBD1 as D (6 bases). Trimming removed 6 bases at V and 7 bases at J, with 16 bases between. Germline V lookup: CDR1 MNHEY, CDR2 SVGAGI. CDR3 size: 15 residues. This CDR3 is CASSPPQGRNSPLHF. The CDR3 nucleotides read TGTGCCAGCAGCCCACCCCAGGGGAGGAATTCACCCCTCCACTTT.

The V and J genes are TRBV6-5 and TRBJ2-7; tentatively, D is TRBD2 (5 bases). The germline V gene encodes CDR1 MNHEY and CDR2 SVGAGI. V lost 5 bases and J lost 5, with 13 bases in between. The CDR3 length is 13 residues. The CDR3 loop reads CASSRTSFDEQYF. The CDR3 bases are TGTGCCAGCAGTCGAACTAGTTTCGACGAGCAGTACTTC.

The chain uses TRBV29-1 and TRBJ2-3, with 8 nucleotides matching TRBD2. CDR3 size: 16 residues. CDR1 is SQVTM and CDR2 is ANQGSEA in the germline V gene. V lost 0 bases to trimming and J lost 6 bases; unmatched junction nucleotides: 11. In DNA, the CDR3 is TGCAGCGTTGAAGATCTTCAGGGCGGGGGGACCGATACGCAGTATTTT. Amino acids: CSVEDLQGGGTDTQYF.

The table lists this clone with a count of one. This chain links TRBV9 with TRBJ2-1; 11 bases agree with TRBD2. Germline loops: CDR1 SGDLS, CDR2 YYNGEE. The CDR3 spans 15 residues. V trimming: 2 bases; J trimming: 9 bases; junction bases outside the gene matches: 7. In DNA, the CDR3 is TGTGCCAGCAGCGTCCGACTAGCGGGGAGAAGTGAGCAGTTCTTC. This sequence encodes CASSVRLAGRSEQFF.

The chain carries TRBV30 and TRBJ2-5; 12 bases fit TRBD2. The CDR3 extends over 15 amino acids. Germline V lookup: CDR1 GTSNPN, CDR2 SVGIG (reference sequence). The V gene end was trimmed by 4 bases and the J gene end by 5 bases; junction bases not matched to a gene: 8. The DNA for the CDR3 is TGTGCCTGGACAGGACTAGCGGGATTATCTGAGACCCAGTACTTC. This gives the protein CAWTGLAGLSETQYF.

V usage is TRBV9 and J usage is TRBJ2-7, with 8 bases aligning to TRBD1. This CDR3 is 14 amino acids long. The germline V gene has CDR1 SGDLS and CDR2 YYNGEE. With V trimmed by 0 bases and J by 3 bases, 2 bases remained unmatched. This CDR3 reads CASSVAQGGYEQYF. Written as DNA, the CDR3 is TGTGCCAGCAGCGTAGCACAGGGGGGCTACGAGCAGTACTTC.

This clone has only a few counts. This sample also contains other DNA sequences that code for the same CDR3. The chain couples TRBV5-1 to TRBJ1-2; 10 nucleotides line up with TRBD1. In germline, CDR1 is SGHRS, CDR2 YFSETQ. This CDR3 spans 14 amino acids. The V segment lost 5 bases and the J segment 3 bases; nucleotides outside the gene matches: 4. In DNA form, the CDR3 reads TGCGCCAGCAGGACCGGGACAGGGGACTATGGCTACACCTTC. It specifies CASRTGTGDYGYTF.

This rearrangement joins TRBV4-1 to TRBJ2-7; D remains ambiguous. V shed 0 bases and J shed 6 bases, with 9 bases lying between them. CDR1 and CDR2 (germline): MGHRA, YSYEKL. The CDR3 spans 13 residues. In DNA, the CDR3 is TGCGCCAGCAGCCAAGACCCCTACCCCGAGCAGTACTTC. Residues: CASSQDPYPEQYF.

This clone occurred once. This chain joins TRBV5-4 and TRBJ2-3; D gene ambiguous. Germline loops: CDR1 SGHNT, CDR2 YYREEE (reference sequence). The V end lost 4 bases, the J end lost 3 bases, and 9 bases lay between the germline ends. This CDR3 contains 13 residues. The CDR3 DNA reads TGTGCCAGCAGCCTGTTTAATACAGATACGCAGTATTTT. It encodes CASSLFNTDTQYF.

V is TRBV4-3 and J is TRBJ2-1; D uncertain. The CDR3 consists of 17 residues. CDR1 and CDR2 (germline): LGHNA, YSLEER. The V gene lost 0 bases and the J gene lost 2 bases, with 14 bases spanning the gap. CDR3 coding DNA: TGCGCCAGCAGCCAAGATCTTGGGTTTATCGCCTACAATGAGCAGTTCTTC. It specifies CASSQDLGFIAYNEQFF.

This clone was seen more than once but under ten times. This rearrangement joins TRBV7-9 to TRBJ2-5, with a tentative D call TRBD2 (5 bases). Trimming left V 5 bases short and J 9 bases short, with 22 bases between. Germline CDR1 reads SEHNR; CDR2 reads FQNEAQ (reference sequence). This CDR3 is built from 15 residues. The CDR3 loop is CASSPGGLALRPQYF. CDR3 in DNA: TGTGCCAGCAGCCCAGGTGGGCTAGCCTTGAGGCCCCAGTACTTC.

This clone was counted once. The chain couples TRBV6-5 to TRBJ2-7; the match to TRBD1 covers 10 bases. The CDR3 is 14 residues long. CDR1 and CDR2 (germline): MNHEY, SVGAGI. J gave up 3 bases and V 5 bases, and 4 bases lay outside the gene matches. DNA of the CDR3: TGTGCCAGCAGTCCTAGGACAGGGGGCTACGAGCAGTACTTC. Translation: CASSPRTGGYEQYF.

The J gene is TRBJ2-7, the V gene TRBV5-1, with D perhaps matching TRBD1 (6 bases). This CDR3 is 14 amino acids long. V was shortened by 2 bases and J by 1 base, with 10 bases between the two germline ends. Germline-derived CDR1 and CDR2 are SGHRS and YFSETQ. DNA for the CDR3: TGCGCCAGCAGCTTTGGAGGACAGTCCTACGAGCAGTACTTC. Translating gives CASSFGGQSYEQYF.

V and J are TRBV9 and TRBJ1-2, with 9 nucleotides matching TRBD1. V lost 0 bases, J lost 9 bases, and 6 bases stayed unmatched. In germline, CDR1 is SGDLS, CDR2 YYNGEE. The CDR3 contains 14 residues. CDR3 sequence (DNA): TGTGCCAGCAGCGTAGCGGGACAGGGAATCCGCTACACCTTC. Translating it yields CASSVAGQGIRYTF.

The chain joins TRBV7-2 to TRBJ1-2; tentative D call: TRBD1 (5 bases). V gave up 1 base and J gave up 6 bases, with 15 bases separating them. CDR3 length: 15 amino acids. Germline CDR1 is SGHTA and CDR2 is FQGNSA. CDR3 coding DNA: TGTGCCAGCAGCTTAGACAGGACCCGAGGGGATGGCTACACCTTC. Its translation: CASSLDRTRGDGYTF.

The CDR3 is CASSLAANNYEQYF. In DNA, the CDR3 is TGCGCCAGCAGCCTCGCGGCTAACAACTACGAGCAGTACTTC. J is TRBJ2-7 and V is TRBV5-1; D unclear. The CDR3 length is 14 residues. V lost 4 bases and J 3 bases, leaving 14 bases between the germline ends. The germline V gene has CDR1 SGHRS and CDR2 YFSETQ.

This chain connects TRBV7-9 to TRBJ2-7; D tentatively fits TRBD1 or TRBD2 (6 bases each). Germline V gene sequence: CDR1 SEHNR, CDR2 FQNEAQ (reference sequence). There are 11 residues in the CDR3. CDR3 DNA sequence: TGTGCGTCCAGGGGAGGAGACGAGCAGTACTTC. Amino acids: CASRGGDEQYF.

The rearrangement joins TRBV2 to TRBJ1-5, with D unclear. CDR1 is SNHLY, CDR2 FYNNEI, per germline. CDR3 length: 14 residues. Trimming pared 1 base from V and 3 bases from J, leaving 7 bases between. CDR3 loop: CASSEGRVNQPQHF. DNA for the CDR3: TGTGCCAGCAGTGAAGGAAGGGTCAATCAGCCCCAGCATTTT. Filled out from reference TRBV2 and TRBJ1-5, the complete variable domain reads EPEVTQTPSHQVTQMGQEVILRCVPISNHLYFYWYRQILGQKVEFLVSFYNNEISEKSEIFDDQFSVERPDGSNFTLKIRSTKLEDSAMYFCASSEGRVNQPQHFGDGTRLSIL.

The rearrangement links TRBV7-9 to TRBJ2-7; possible D gene TRBD1, 6 bases. The CDR3 sequence is 15 residues long. Germline CDR1 and CDR2: SEHNR and FQNEAQ (reference sequence). The V gene lost 5 bases and the J gene lost 5 bases, with 19 bases spanning the gap. CDR3 amino acids: CASSGTHRVEDEQYF. CDR3 sequence (DNA): TGTGCCAGCAGCGGCACCCACAGGGTGGAGGACGAGCAGTACTTC.

Worth noting for this clone: At one of its ends the junction is not consistent with the germline gene, which may arise from a read error. V gene TRBV6-1 combines with J gene TRBJ2-3, with TRBD2 identical over 7 bases. The CDR3 totals 13 residues. Germline CDR1 MNHNS, CDR2 SASEGT. Here the CDR3 reads CASSVASGVSIGF. The DNA for the CDR3 is TGTGCCAGCAGTGTTGCCAGCGGGGTTTCAATTGGTTTT.

This rearrangement joins TRBV5-1 to TRBJ2-7, with a possible D match to TRBD1 (6 bases). V was cut by 3 bases and J by 5 bases, with 15 bases left in between. The CDR3 extends over 14 amino acids. Germline CDR1 reads SGHRS; CDR2 reads YFSETQ. The CDR3 coding sequence is TGCGCCAGCAGCTGGGGCGACAGGACACACGAGCAGTACTTC. Protein: CASSWGDRTHEQYF.